Described below is a single TCR beta chain sequence and its context. Its antigen is unknown. A much larger clone differs from this one at a single base, so this may be a read error. Graves' hyperthyroidism without ophthalmopathy progression within 18 months was termed stable. Subjects aged 18 to 65 presented with newly diagnosed hyperthyroidism of less than 2 months' duration. PBMCs were derived from about 10 ml fresh peripheral blood. The V and J ends lost 3 bases and 2 bases respectively, with 10 bases between them. CDR3 size: 14 residues. Germline V gene sequence: CDR1 MDHEN, CDR2 SYDVKM. This sample was taken from a study of T cells in Graves' hyperthyroidism and ophthalmopathy. Study conclusions and caveats: Most thyroid clonotypes that were expanded above 0.001 also turned up in blood.

Amplification targeted TCR beta CDR3 regions from RNA transcripts. The study used the HTBI primer set for a first-round RT-PCR of the TCR CDR3. TCRdb itself ran the multiplex PCR reads through MiXCR, one entry per CDR3 protein. The sample lists a few hundred thousand distinct CDR3 sequences, around 15% occurring once. The chain recombines TRBV28 with TRBJ1-1; the D is unclear. The source material was blood. The sequence derives from a woman aged 40 to 55 with Graves' hyperthyroidism. The CDR3 protein is CASSFRESNTEAFF. The CDR3 nucleotides are TGTGCCAGCAGTTTTAGGGAAAGTAACACTGAAGCTTTCTTT.